Below, 22 T cell receptor beta chains from the same sample are listed, as sequenced in a study of radiotherapy plus CTLA-4 blockade in lung cancer. The table came from immunoSEQ multiplex PCR; TCRdb's copy has only in-frame clones and leaves some out. Among roughly 59,000 clones, approximately 70% were seen once, and the ten largest hold about 8.9%. The sequencing here drew on peripheral blood, taken from a patient treated with radiotherapy plus ipilimumab. The receptors shown here come from a human donor with non-small cell lung cancer whose response to radiotherapy plus ipilimumab could not be evaluated.

This clone was picked up a small number of times. The chain couples TRBV4-3 to TRBJ2-3; 10 nucleotides agree with TRBD2. Germline CDR1 reads LGHNA; CDR2 reads YSLEER. V lost 0 bases to trimming and J lost 14 bases; unmatched junction nucleotides: 5. The CDR3 consists of 13 residues. CDR3 DNA sequence: TGCGCCAGCAGCCAAGATCGAAGCGGGGGGGCGTATTTT. Protein: CASSQDRSGGAYF.

The chain couples TRBV4-1 to TRBJ1-4; D gene uncertain. This CDR3 has 14 amino acids. V dropped 6 bases and J dropped 0 bases, with 8 bases sitting between them. Germline assignment: CDR1 MGHRA and CDR2 YSYEKL. CDR3 DNA sequence: TGCGCCAGCAGTCAACAGACAACTAATGAAAAACTGTTTTTT. Its protein is CASSQQTTNEKLFF.

This chain connects TRBV5-6 to TRBJ2-7; 11 nucleotides match TRBD2. The CDR3 has 18 residues. J gave up 7 bases and V 0 bases, and 15 bases lay outside the gene matches. CDR1 and CDR2 from the germline V gene are SGHDT and YYEEEE. CDR3 protein: CASSLELAGGTGLSEQYF. In DNA form, the CDR3 reads TGTGCCAGCAGCTTGGAGCTAGCGGGAGGAACAGGGCTCTCGGAGCAGTACTTC.

This clone has just one count. The chain has TRBV5-6 and TRBJ1-1; no clear D. CDR3 length: 13 amino acids. The V end was cut by 5 bases, the J end by 5 bases, with 13 bases between. In germline, CDR1 is SGHDT, CDR2 YYEEEE. As DNA, the CDR3 is TGTGCCAGCAGTAGGGAGAGGGAGACTGAAGCTTTCTTT. This encodes CASSRERETEAFF.

This clone has a single count. The chain employs TRBV28 and TRBJ2-7, with 11 bases identical to TRBD2. Germline-derived CDR1 and CDR2 are MDHEN and SYDVKM. Trimming took 8 bases from V and 2 from J; bases not matched to a gene: 8. The CDR3 has 15 amino acids. The CDR3 DNA is TGTGCCAGCGCGACCGGGACTAGCGGAACCTACGAGCAGTACTTC. Residues: CASATGTSGTYEQYF.

This chain connects TRBV5-1 to TRBJ1-1; no clear D gene. V dropped 0 bases and J dropped 7 bases, with 10 bases sitting between them. The CDR3 sequence is 13 residues long. Germline V gene lookup returns CDR1 SGHRS and CDR2 YFSETQ. The CDR3 DNA sequence: TGCGCCAGCAGCTTGGAGGGAGCGGGTGAAGCTTTCTTT. Translation gives CASSLEGAGEAFF.

The V call is TRBV9, the J call TRBJ1-3; no clear D gene. This CDR3 has 16 amino acids. CDR1 SGDLS and CDR2 YYNGEE come from the germline V gene. V lost 0 bases, J lost 0 bases, and 10 bases lay in between. CDR3 in amino acids: CASSVAGGNSGNTIYF. CDR3 nucleotides: TGTGCCAGCAGCGTAGCGGGAGGGAACTCTGGAAACACCATATATTTT.

The chain carries TRBV7-2 and TRBJ1-5; TRBD1 might be the D (6 bases). The CDR3 is made up of 17 amino acids. CDR1 and CDR2 from the germline V gene are SGHTA and FQGNSA. V lost 5 bases and J lost 1, with 18 bases in between. CDR3 in DNA: TGTGCCAGCAGCCCACGTGGGGGGGCGGAGAGCAATCAGCCCCAGCATTTT. Translating gives CASSPRGGAESNQPQHF.

The chain is built from TRBV19 and TRBJ2-3; 14 positions match TRBD2. The junction had 7 bases not matched to a gene; V was cut back by 5 bases and J by 6 bases. CDR3 length: 16 amino acids. Germline CDR1 LNHDA, CDR2 SQIVND (reference sequence). The CDR3 DNA reads as TGTGCCAGTAGTCCTCGACTAGCGGGGGGGAAGGATACGCAGTATTTT. It translates to CASSPRLAGGKDTQYF.

The J gene is TRBJ2-7, the V gene TRBV20-1; a possible D gene is TRBD1 (6 bases). Germline V lookup: CDR1 DFQATT, CDR2 SNEGSKA (reference sequence). CDR3 length: 11 amino acids. Between the trimmed V and J ends, which lost 5 bases and 7 bases, there was a span of 12 bases. The CDR3 here is CSASRGYEQYF. CDR3 sequence (DNA): TGCAGTGCTTCTAGGGGGTATGAGCAGTACTTC.

The chain joins TRBV19 to TRBJ2-3; 12 bases are a match to TRBD2. The germline gives CDR1 LNHDA, CDR2 SQIVND (reference sequence). Unmatched junction bases numbered 4, after V lost 9 bases and J lost 0 bases. CDR3 length: 15 amino acids. DNA for the CDR3: TGTGCCAGCAGGGGACTAGCGGGTAGCACAGATACGCAGTATTTT. Encoded protein: CASRGLAGSTDTQYF.

This clone was seen a few times. V and J are TRBV7-3 and TRBJ1-5; 10 positions match TRBD1. With 5 bases clipped from V and 7 bases from J, the junction kept 5 bases outside the gene matches. Germline lookup yields CDR1 SGHTA and CDR2 FQGTGA. This CDR3 region has 14 residues. CDR3 protein: CASSLTGGTQPQHF. DNA for the CDR3: TGTGCCAGCAGCCTGACAGGGGGCACACAGCCCCAGCATTTT.

This rearrangement joins TRBV11-2 to TRBJ1-1; the D gene is possibly TRBD1 (6 bases). Germline assignment: CDR1 SGHAT and CDR2 FQNNGV. The length of the CDR3 is 15 residues. Between the trimmed V and J ends, which lost 3 bases and 1 base, there was a span of 12 bases. The CDR3 nucleotides are TGTGCCAGCAGCTTGTACAGGGAACCGAACACTGAAGCTTTCTTT. This gives the protein CASSLYREPNTEAFF.

This clone was seen only once. The chain recombines TRBV27 with TRBJ2-3; D is undetermined. CDR3 length: 14 amino acids. Trimming removed 4 bases at V and 2 bases at J, with 10 bases between. The germline CDR1 and CDR2 sequences are MNHEY and SMNVEV (reference sequence). The CDR3, as DNA: TGTGCCAGCAGTTCCCGCCCTACCACAGATACGCAGTATTTT. It specifies CASSSRPTTDTQYF.

The chain recombines TRBV9 with TRBJ2-1, with 13 bases identical to TRBD2. The junction had 16 bases not matched to a gene; V was cut back by 4 bases and J by 3 bases. The CDR3 runs to 20 residues. In germline, CDR1 is SGDLS, CDR2 YYNGEE. The CDR3, as DNA: TGTGCCAGCAGCCCGCGGGGGGGGACTAGCGGGAAGGGGAACTACAATGAGCAGTTCTTC. Translation gives CASSPRGGTSGKGNYNEQFF.

This clone was detected only a few times. V and J are TRBV5-1 and TRBJ1-6; TRBD1 might be the D (6 bases). This CDR3 has 15 amino acids. V lost 4 bases and J 4 bases, leaving 12 bases between the germline ends. Looked up from germline, CDR1 is SGHRS and CDR2 is YFSETQ. CDR3 sequence: CASSTQGDYNSPLHF. DNA for the CDR3: TGCGCCAGCAGCACACAGGGAGATTATAATTCACCCCTCCACTTT.

This clone has more than one count but fewer than ten. The chain employs TRBV14 and TRBJ2-5, with D tentatively TRBD2 (5 bases). The J call may be mistaken, given a closer DNA end match to TRBJ2-7. In germline, CDR1 is SGHDN, CDR2 FVKESK. The CDR3 consists of 17 residues. CDR3 protein: CASSQSTSSGRRNEQYF. The CDR3 bases are TGTGCCAGCAGCCAATCCACATCGTCGGGCAGGAGGAACGAGCAGTACTTC.

A single count supports this clone. J is TRBJ2-3 and V is TRBV28, with D tentatively TRBD2 (5 bases). CDR1 is MDHEN, CDR2 SYDVKM, per germline. Deletions cut 5 bases from V and 0 bases from J, with 15 bases between. CDR3 length equals 16 residues. As DNA, the CDR3 is TGTGCCAGCAGTCCCGACTACGCGACTAGCACAGATACGCAGTATTTT. Residues: CASSPDYATSTDTQYF.

As concerns this clone: The identical CDR3 is also encoded by other nucleotide sequences in the sample. The rearrangement links TRBV7-9 to TRBJ1-1, with D maybe TRBD1 (5 bases). Per the germline V gene, CDR1 is SEHNR and CDR2 is FQNEAQ (reference sequence). The V end lost 6 bases, the J end lost 5 bases, and 16 bases lay between the germline ends. CDR3 length: 14 residues. The CDR3 protein is CASSPAGGGTEAFF. The CDR3 coding sequence is TGTGCCAGCAGTCCGGCCGGGGGAGGAACTGAAGCTTTCTTT.

The chain carries TRBV7-9 and TRBJ2-1; D not resolved. V shed 1 base and J shed 6 bases, with 10 bases lying between them. Per germline, CDR1 SEHNR and CDR2 FQNEAQ (reference sequence). The CDR3 is 14 amino acids. DNA of the CDR3: TGTGCCAGCAGCTTAGTATCCGAACTCAATGAGCAGTTCTTC. Protein sequence: CASSLVSELNEQFF. The full variable domain, its missing parts supplied by reference TRBV7-9 and TRBJ2-1, is DTGVSQNPRHKITKRGQNVTFRCDPISEHNRLYWYRQTLGQGPEFLTYFQNEAQLEKSRLLSDRFSAERPKGSFSTLEIQRTEQGDSAMYLCASSLVSELNEQFFGPGTRLTVL.

The rearrangement uses TRBV7-7 and TRBJ2-5, with D possibly matching TRBD2 (6 bases). This CDR3 has 14 residues. V was shortened by 5 bases and J by 5 bases, with 15 bases between the two germline ends. The germline V gene encodes CDR1 SSHAT and CDR2 FNYEAQ (reference sequence). The CDR3 DNA reads as TGTGCCAGCAGCGCCCGACTAGGAGGGGAGACCCAGTACTTC. It translates to CASSARLGGETQYF.

The V call is TRBV4-1, the J call TRBJ2-5, with D possibly matching TRBD2 (7 bases). Germline-derived CDR1 and CDR2 are MGHRA and YSYEKL. This CDR3 contains 14 residues. V lost 1 base and J lost 5, with 11 bases in between. CDR3 in amino acids: CASSQVGGPETQYF. The CDR3 nucleotides are TGCGCCAGCAGCCAAGTGGGGGGGCCGGAGACCCAGTACTTC.